The present entry profiles one TCR beta chain with its context. This clonotype has only a few counts. Its antigen specificity is not known. Qualities for individual bases were not recorded, and no much larger clone is one base off. Receptor amplification or capture employed RT-PCR. Data came from a NextSeq 550. TCRdb trimmed the raw reads at Q25, called clones with MiXCR and kept productive beta chains. One record per CDR3 amino acid sequence lists the most common genes and DNA. In this sample the table shows about 87,000 distinct CDR3 sequences, 4% to 5% of which occur a single time. Jointly, the top ten make up roughly 2.5% of the sample. This sample was taken from a study of patients and donors after allogeneic stem cell transplantation (dated by TCRdb to the early 2020s). The sequencing input was blood, either unsorted or a sorted T cell fraction (not recorded which). The TCR comes from a human donor who was either an allogeneic HSCT recipient or a stem cell or donor lymphocyte infusion donor (not recorded which). It is not recorded whose cells these are; they may come from a transplant donor.

CDR3 region: CASGVWGAKNIQYF. The DNA sequence is TGTGCCAGTGGGGTATGGGGAGCCAAAAACATTCAGTACTTC. This chain joins TRBV12-3 or TRBV12-4 to TRBJ2-4; the D gene remains uncertain. The CDR3 measures 14 amino acids from cysteine to phenylalanine. The read is trimmed to its CDR3 DNA, 42 bases read in frame from base 1. Trimming takes 9 bases from V and 0 bases from J, and the germline ends sit 12 bases apart.